This T cell receptor beta chain is from a study of Ad26.COV2.S vaccination and SARS-CoV-2 variants. Study summary: In the COV1001 trial, the donor was in the Ad26.COV2.S arm. Study-level points and caveats: It was vaccine recipients, not placebo recipients, who had the higher spike-specific TCR breadth.

TCRdb's copy holds only in-frame clones and misses some; the assay was immunoSEQ multiplex PCR. The profile covers about 460,000 clones, with about 88% appearing a single time and roughly 1.7% taken by the ten largest. Germline V lookup: CDR1 SGHTA, CDR2 FQGTGA. This CDR3 is built from 13 residues. Trimming shortened V by 5 bases and J by 5 bases, and 9 bases separated the two germline ends. Treatment denoted: about 20 received Ad26.COV2.S at low or high dose, single or two shots; about 5 received placebo; per-sample allocation not given. Collection of samples fell on day 63 after the first vaccine or placebo injection. Donation came from an adult in Boston who was aged 18-55 years. Concerning this clone: The antigen remains undetermined.

The chain recombines TRBV7-3 with TRBJ1-4, with D hard to call. The sample in question was peripheral blood, obtained in a trial of Ad26.COV2.S vaccine versus placebo. The sequence came from a person aged 18-60 years who received the Ad26.COV2.S COVID-19 vaccine or a placebo. DNA for the CDR3: TGTGCCAGCAGCATCGGGCCGAATGAAAAACTGTTTTTT. Translating it yields CASSIGPNEKLFF.